One and the same sample provided the 25 T cell receptor beta chains below, sequenced in a study of blood T cell repertoires in COVID-19. Data came from immunoSEQ multiplex PCR; TCRdb stores just in-frame clones and leaves some out. The repertoire holds about 410,000 clones, with roughly 87% as singletons. Sequenced: PBMCs or T cells enriched from blood (not recorded which). These receptors were taken from a man between 18 and 29 years old who had recovered from COVID-19.

This chain uses TRBV9 with TRBJ1-1; 7 positions agree with TRBD1. Germline CDR1 is SGDLS and CDR2 is YYNGEE. The CDR3 consists of 17 residues. Losses at the gene ends were 4 bases for V and 6 bases for J; bases not matched to a gene: 18. The CDR3 is CASSPWDRSRKRPEAFF. In DNA, the CDR3 is TGTGCCAGCAGCCCGTGGGACAGAAGCCGGAAACGGCCTGAAGCTTTCTTT.

The rearrangement links TRBV24-1 to TRBJ2-2, with 11 bases identical to TRBD2. With V trimmed by 4 bases and J by 8 bases, 5 bases remained unmatched. In germline, CDR1 is KGHDR, CDR2 SFDVKD. This CDR3 spans 15 amino acids. CDR3 in amino acids: CATSETGLAAGELFF. The CDR3 nucleotides read TGTGCCACCAGTGAGACGGGACTAGCGGCGGGGGAGCTGTTTTTT.

The chain joins TRBV27 to TRBJ1-1, with D unclear. Germline V gene data show CDR1 as MNHEY and CDR2 as SMNVEV (reference sequence). The CDR3 consists of 16 residues. The germline V and J ends were trimmed by 5 bases and 0 bases, with 16 bases remaining between them. CDR3 sequence reads: CASSRGVQLMNTEAFF. CDR3 in DNA: TGTGCCAGCAGTCGAGGCGTACAACTCATGAACACTGAAGCTTTCTTT.

The chain couples TRBV19 to TRBJ1-5; a possible D gene is TRBD1 (5 bases). Germline assignment: CDR1 LNHDA and CDR2 SQIVND (reference sequence). The germline V and J ends were trimmed by 9 bases and 5 bases, with 11 bases remaining between them. The CDR3 has 12 amino acids. The CDR3 DNA is TGTGCCAGCAGACAGCTCCATCAGCCCCAGCATTTT. Translated, it gives CASRQLHQPQHF.

This chain joins TRBV10-1 and TRBJ2-2; maybe TRBD1 (5 bases). Germline CDR1 is WNHNN and CDR2 is SYGVQD (reference sequence). CDR3 length: 12 amino acids. The V end was cut by 5 bases, the J end by 6 bases, with 7 bases between. CDR3 protein: CASSQGAGELFF. The CDR3 DNA reads as TGCGCCAGCAGTCAAGGGGCCGGGGAGCTGTTTTTT.

The gene calls are TRBV28 and TRBJ2-7, with 8 nucleotides matching TRBD2. Germline V lookup: CDR1 MDHEN, CDR2 SYDVKM. The CDR3 consists of 14 residues. Trimming at V came to 8 bases and at J to 1 base, leaving 7 bases not matched to a gene. The CDR3 is CASVPGLGSYEQYF. CDR3 coding DNA: TGTGCCAGCGTACCGGGACTAGGGTCCTACGAGCAGTACTTC.

Only a few counts were recorded for this clone. The rearrangement joins TRBV7-7 to TRBJ2-6, with 7 bases matching TRBD1. Germline CDR1 reads SSHAT; CDR2 reads FNYEAQ (reference sequence). With 5 bases clipped from V and 0 bases from J, the junction kept 7 bases outside the gene matches. The CDR3 contains 17 residues. As DNA, the CDR3 is TGTGCCAGCAGCCCGGGACAGATTCTCTCTGGGGCCAACGTCCTGACTTTC. Translation gives CASSPGQILSGANVLTF.

The chain couples TRBV28 to TRBJ1-1; weak D call: TRBD1 (6 bases). Germline assignment: CDR1 MDHEN and CDR2 SYDVKM. The CDR3 contains 12 residues. Trimming took off 3 bases at V and 8 bases at J, with 10 bases between the two ends. The CDR3: CASSFAGTEAFF. The CDR3, as DNA: TGTGCCAGCAGTTTTGCCGGGACAGAAGCTTTCTTT.

This clone was counted many times. CDR3 protein: CASSVESGSPFGEQYF. The CDR3 DNA sequence: TGTGCCAGCAGCGTAGAAAGCGGGAGTCCTTTCGGCGAGCAGTACTTC. This sequence joins TRBV9 and TRBJ2-7, with 8 bases aligning to TRBD2. Unmatched junction bases numbered 11, after V lost 0 bases and J lost 6 bases. This CDR3 is built from 16 residues. Germline CDR1 is SGDLS and CDR2 is YYNGEE.

The DNA of the CDR3 is TGTGCCAGCAGCTTAGAACTAGCGGGAGGACGCACAGATACGCAGTATTTT. Amino acids: CASSLELAGGRTDTQYF. The chain is built from TRBV7-8 and TRBJ2-3; 12 bases fit TRBD2. There are 17 residues in the CDR3. V was clipped by 1 base and J by 1 base; unmatched bases: 3. Germline lookup yields CDR1 SGHVS and CDR2 FQNEAQ.

The rearrangement joins TRBV5-1 to TRBJ2-3, with 9 bases identical to TRBD1. The ends lost 4 bases at V and 4 bases at J; junction bases unmatched: 7. The V gene's germline CDR1 is SGHRS and CDR2 YFSETQ. The CDR3 is 15 amino acids. The CDR3 DNA sequence: TGCGCCAGCAGCCTGGACAGGGGTCGGGCAGATACGCAGTATTTT. Translation: CASSLDRGRADTQYF.

V usage is TRBV7-3 and J usage is TRBJ1-2; 7 positions agree with TRBD1. Germline CDR1 reads SGHTA; CDR2 reads FQGTGA. The CDR3 covers 14 residues. V lost 5 bases, J lost 3 bases, and 6 bases stayed unmatched. Here the CDR3 reads CASSASGTDYGYTF. For the CDR3, the DNA is TGTGCCAGCAGCGCTTCCGGGACAGACTATGGCTACACCTTC. Based on the CDR3 plus reference TRBV7-3 and TRBJ1-2, the full variable domain is GAGVSQTPSNKVTEKGKYVELRCDPISGHTALYWYRQSLGQGPEFLIYFQGTGAADDSGLPNDRFFAVRPEGSVSTLKIQRTERGDSAVYLCASSASGTDYGYTFGSGTRLTVV.

The chain carries TRBV3-1 (or the pseudogene TRBV3-2) and TRBJ2-6; D not resolved. The V gene lost 4 bases and the J gene lost 4 bases, with 8 bases spanning the gap. The V gene's germline CDR1 is LGHDT and CDR2 YNNKEL (reference sequence). This CDR3 has 14 amino acids. The CDR3 DNA reads TGTGCCAGCAGCCCCGCGTTCGGGGCCAACGTCCTGACTTTC. Encoded protein: CASSPAFGANVLTF.

This chain links TRBV19 with TRBJ1-1, with D perhaps TRBD1 (5 bases). Trimming cost V 7 bases and J 11 bases, with 14 bases left between them. Germline lookup yields CDR1 LNHDA and CDR2 SQIVND (reference sequence). The CDR3 spans 11 residues. The CDR3 reads CASIFQGMAFF. The CDR3 DNA reads TGTGCCAGTATTTTCCAGGGAATGGCTTTCTTT.

CDR3 coding DNA: TGTGCCTGGATTAGCAGGGGGTTGAACACTGAAGCTTTCTTT. Translating it yields CAWISRGLNTEAFF. The rearrangement uses TRBV30 and TRBJ1-1; 7 bases agree with TRBD1. V was pared by 4 bases and J by 0 bases, with 5 bases of the junction left unmatched. CDR3 size: 14 residues. Germline V lookup: CDR1 GTSNPN, CDR2 SVGIG (reference sequence).

This clone appeared a single time. This chain links TRBV5-1 with TRBJ1-4; 7 positions agree with TRBD1. The germline V gene has CDR1 SGHRS and CDR2 YFSETQ. The length of the CDR3 is 15 residues. V dropped 4 bases and J dropped 3; count of bases not matched to a gene: 6. The CDR3 sequence: CASSRDRAANEKLFF. The CDR3 DNA follows: TGCGCCAGCAGCAGAGACAGGGCGGCTAATGAAAAACTGTTTTTT. Full variable domain (rest looked up from reference TRBV5-1 and TRBJ1-4): KAGVTQTPRYLIKTRGQQVTLSCSPISGHRSVSWYQQTPGQGLQFLFEYFSETQRNKGNFPGRFSGRQFSNSRSEMNVSTLELGDSALYLCASSRDRAANEKLFFGSGTQLSVL.

The genes are TRBV19 and TRBJ1-1; possibly TRBD1 for D (5 bases). Germline V CDR1 and CDR2: LNHDA, SQIVND (reference sequence). The length of the CDR3 is 15 residues. V shed 8 bases and J shed 4 bases, with 20 bases lying between them. Written as DNA, the CDR3 is TGTGCCAGTGGAATATCGGGGGAGCGGAGCACTGAAGCTTTCTTT. This sequence encodes CASGISGERSTEAFF.

This chain links TRBV20-1 with TRBJ2-3, with 8 bases that match TRBD2. J gave up 4 bases and V 3 bases, and 6 bases lay outside the gene matches. From germline, CDR1 is DFQATT and CDR2 SNEGSKA (reference sequence). The CDR3 is 14 residues long. This CDR3 is CSASSSGMPDTQYF. The CDR3 DNA reads as TGCAGTGCTAGTAGTAGCGGGATGCCAGATACGCAGTATTTT.

The table lists this clone with a count of one. The rearrangement links TRBV2 to TRBJ2-7; D not certain. CDR3 length equals 11 residues. Germline V gene sequence: CDR1 SNHLY, CDR2 FYNNEI. The V and J ends lost 10 bases and 3 bases respectively, with 10 bases between them. CDR3 sequence (DNA): TGTGCCAAGAGGAAGGACTACGAGCAGTACTTC. Its translation: CAKRKDYEQYF.

This chain links TRBV4-2 with TRBJ1-1; TRBD1 agrees at 7 bases. This CDR3 has 15 residues. Trimming at V came to 3 bases and at J to 5 bases, leaving 9 bases not matched to a gene. CDR1 and CDR2 from the germline V gene are LGHNA and YNFKEQ. The CDR3 sequence is CASSHLTGKGTEAFF. The CDR3 DNA is TGTGCCAGCAGCCACCTGACAGGGAAAGGGACTGAAGCTTTCTTT.

The CDR3: CASNFLKSGITEAFF. The CDR3, as DNA: TGTGCCAGCAATTTCCTAAAGTCAGGGATCACTGAAGCTTTCTTT. The chain employs TRBV27 and TRBJ1-1; D possibly corresponds to TRBD1 (5 bases). The CDR3 has 15 amino acids. Germline V lookup: CDR1 MNHEY, CDR2 SMNVEV (reference sequence). Deletions cut 7 bases from V and 4 bases from J, with 19 bases between.

Worth noting for this clone: The identical CDR3 is also encoded by other nucleotide sequences in the sample. The chain couples TRBV15 to TRBJ1-1, with D hard to call. The germline CDR1 and CDR2 sequences are LNHNV and YYDKDF (reference sequence). The CDR3 contains 15 residues. V was cut by 1 base and J by 4 bases, with 13 bases left in between. DNA for the CDR3: TGTGCCACCAGCAGAGGGCGGGGAAGAGGCACTGAAGCTTTCTTT. Its protein product is CATSRGRGRGTEAFF.

The rearrangement uses TRBV2 and TRBJ1-3; D is unclear. Germline V gives CDR1 SNHLY, CDR2 FYNNEI. The CDR3 consists of 12 residues. Trimming shortened V by 7 bases and J by 0 bases, and 4 bases separated the two germline ends. CDR3 region: CASTVSGNTIYF. The DNA of the CDR3 is TGTGCCAGCACAGTCTCTGGAAACACCATATATTTT.

This sequence joins TRBV10-3 and TRBJ2-7; 9 positions match TRBD1. There are 14 residues in the CDR3. The trim removed 4 bases at V and 5 bases at J, leaving 6 bases unmatched. Germline values: CDR1 ENHRY, CDR2 SYGVKD. The CDR3 region is CAISAGTGINEQYF. CDR3 DNA sequence: TGTGCCATCAGTGCCGGGACAGGGATTAACGAGCAGTACTTC.

The J gene is TRBJ2-3, the V gene TRBV7-9, with D tentatively TRBD2 (6 bases). The CDR3 has 15 residues. Germline V gene data show CDR1 as SEHNR and CDR2 as FQNEAQ (reference sequence). V was trimmed by 0 bases and J by 0 bases, leaving 7 bases between them. The CDR3 coding sequence is TGTGCCAGCAGCTTAGCCAGCGGGAGCACAGATACGCAGTATTTT. It translates to CASSLASGSTDTQYF. The entire variable domain, with the rest obtained from reference TRBV7-9 and TRBJ2-3, is as follows: DTGVSQNPRHKITKRGQNVTFRCDPISEHNRLYWYRQTLGQGPEFLTYFQNEAQLEKSRLLSDRFSAERPKGSFSTLEIQRTEQGDSAMYLCASSLASGSTDTQYFGPGTRLTVL.